This TCR beta chain was captured by sequencing in a study of blood T cells in healthy people across ages. Overall study: Template switching caught about one barcoded beta molecule for each two T cells.

V was pared by 3 bases and J by 9 bases, with 24 bases between. In germline, CDR1 is ENHRY, CDR2 SYGVKD. The CDR3 has 17 residues. Whole-study findings and limits: One million T cells yielded diversity estimates that were considered underestimates. Long-lived donors had more naive CD4+ cells and higher diversity than aged donors.

Together with a sample-barcoded 5' primer, a J-beta primer mix was included in a second PCR lasting roughly 7 to 11 cycles. Every cDNA molecule carried a tag from a template-switch adaptor bearing 12 random nucleotides. TCRdb fed the 5' RACE reads into MiXCR, producing one record per CDR3 protein. The sample has around 1,500,000 distinct CDR3 sequences, about 43% seen once; the top ten hold approximately 7.9%. For this clonotype: The antigen remains unidentified.

This rearrangement joins TRBV10-3 to TRBJ2-1; possible D gene TRBD2, 6 bases. The sample comprised blood. This clonotype originated in a woman between 18 and 30 years old in good health. CDR3 nucleotides: TGTGCCATCAGTGACGGGGAGAAGGACTACCGTGGCTCTGAGCAGTTCTTC. Amino acids: CAISDGEKDYRGSEQFF.